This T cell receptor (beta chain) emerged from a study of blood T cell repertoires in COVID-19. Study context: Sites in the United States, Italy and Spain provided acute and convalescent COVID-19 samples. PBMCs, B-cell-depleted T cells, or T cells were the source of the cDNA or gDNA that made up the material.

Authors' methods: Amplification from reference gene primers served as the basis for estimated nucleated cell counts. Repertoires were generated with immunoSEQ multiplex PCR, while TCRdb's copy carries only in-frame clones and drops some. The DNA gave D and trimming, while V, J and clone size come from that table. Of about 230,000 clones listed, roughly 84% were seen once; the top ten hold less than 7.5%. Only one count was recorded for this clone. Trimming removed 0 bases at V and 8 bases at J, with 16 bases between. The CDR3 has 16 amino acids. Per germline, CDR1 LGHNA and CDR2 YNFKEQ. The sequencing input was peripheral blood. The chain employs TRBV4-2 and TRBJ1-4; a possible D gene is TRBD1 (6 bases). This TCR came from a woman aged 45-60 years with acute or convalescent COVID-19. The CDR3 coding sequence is TGTGCCAGCAGCCAAGAAGTACAGGGTGAGCGGGAAAAACTGTTTTTT. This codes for CASSQEVQGEREKLFF.